A single sample is the source of the 13 T cell receptor beta chains below, sequenced in a study of STAT5B mutations in CD4+ large granular lymphocyte leukemia. Repertoires were generated with immunoSEQ multiplex PCR, while TCRdb's copy carries only in-frame clones and drops some. Of under 35,000 clones listed, around 70% are singletons. Sample: CD4+ T cells from blood buffy coats. The receptors were gathered from a human donor in good health.

This chain uses TRBV11-3 with TRBJ2-3, with 7 positions matching TRBD2. Trimming at V came to 6 bases and at J to 0 bases, leaving 12 bases not matched to a gene. The V gene's germline CDR1 is SGHNT and CDR2 YENEEA. The CDR3 is 17 amino acids. Here the CDR3 DNA reads TGTGCCAGCAGTAAGCCAACCGGGACTACCAGCACAGATACGCAGTATTTT. This codes for CASSKPTGTTSTDTQYF.

The chain joins TRBV5-8 to TRBJ2-1, with no clear D. Germline V CDR1 and CDR2: SGHTS, YDEGEE. The CDR3 loop spans 10 amino acids. Trimming removed 7 bases from V and 12 bases from J, with 11 bases in between. CDR3 region: CASSGNRQFF. The DNA for the CDR3 is TGTGCCAGCTCCGGCAATAGGCAGTTCTTC.

V and J are TRBV14 and TRBJ1-2; no clear D gene. V was cut by 3 bases and J by 8 bases, with 16 bases left in between. The V gene's germline CDR1 is SGHDN and CDR2 FVKESK. The CDR3 consists of 14 residues. CDR3 bases: TGTGCCAGCAGCCATATAGACTTTCCGGGCGGCTACACCTTC. Amino acids: CASSHIDFPGGYTF. Combining the CDR3 with reference TRBV14 and TRBJ1-2 gives the whole variable domain EAGVTQFPSHSVIEKGQTVTLRCDPISGHDNLYWYRRVMGKEIKFLLHFVKESKQDESGMPNNRFLAERTGGTYSTLKVQPAELEDSGVYFCASSHIDFPGGYTFGSGTRLTVV.

The rearrangement joins TRBV18 to TRBJ2-2; 7 bases align to TRBD2. Germline V lookup: CDR1 KGHSH, CDR2 LQKENI. The V gene end was trimmed by 6 bases and the J gene end by 0 bases; junction bases not matched to a gene: 10. This CDR3 has 17 amino acids. This CDR3 reads CASSPLWAGANTGELFF. DNA for the CDR3: TGTGCCAGCTCCCCTCTTTGGGCGGGGGCGAACACCGGGGAGCTGTTTTTT.

The chain employs TRBV29-1 and TRBJ2-7; D may match TRBD1 or TRBD2 (5 bases each). V shed 4 bases and J shed 4 bases, with 8 bases lying between them. The germline gives CDR1 SQVTM, CDR2 ANQGSEA. The CDR3 extends over 11 amino acids. CDR3 residues: CSVGDGYEQYF. For the CDR3, the DNA is TGCAGCGTTGGGGACGGGTACGAGCAGTACTTC.

This clone was detected a few times. The rearrangement joins TRBV6-1 to TRBJ2-6; 8 nucleotides match TRBD1. V dropped 6 bases and J dropped 2; count of bases not matched to a gene: 3. This CDR3 is 15 amino acids long. CDR1 and CDR2 (germline): MNHNS, SASEGT. The CDR3 DNA reads TGTGCCAGCAGACCGGACAGGGCTGGGGCCAACGTCCTGACTTTC. It specifies CASRPDRAGANVLTF.

This clone was seen only a few times. The chain uses TRBV19 and TRBJ2-2; D possibly corresponds to TRBD2 (6 bases). The CDR3 extends over 17 amino acids. In germline, CDR1 is LNHDA, CDR2 SQIVND (reference sequence). Trimming took 5 bases from V and 1 from J, leaving 17 bases between them. CDR3 protein: CASSRPGAGQNTGELFF. The CDR3 bases are TGTGCCAGTAGTCGCCCTGGGGCGGGGCAGAACACCGGGGAGCTGTTTTTT.

The genes are TRBV18 and TRBJ1-1; the D gene is possibly TRBD1 (5 bases). Trimming cost V 0 bases and J 4 bases, with 9 bases left between them. The CDR3 consists of 14 residues. Germline CDR1 reads KGHSH; CDR2 reads LQKENI. CDR3 nucleotides: TGTGCCAGCTCACCACCGTCCAGGGCCACTGAAGCTTTCTTT. Its translation is CASSPPSRATEAFF.

The table lists this clone with a few counts. The genes are TRBV9 and TRBJ1-6; D is ambiguous. This CDR3 contains 18 residues. Trimming took 2 bases from V and 6 from J, leaving 21 bases between them. CDR1 and CDR2 (germline): SGDLS, YYNGEE. The CDR3 sequence: CASSVGLSGRRLNSPLHF. The CDR3 DNA is TGTGCCAGCAGCGTTGGCCTCAGCGGCCGCCGACTTAATTCACCCCTCCACTTT.

CDR3 sequence (DNA): TGTGCCAGCAGCCACGGACTTAGGAATCAGCCCCAGCATTTT. Protein product: CASSHGLRNQPQHF. This chain links TRBV14 with TRBJ1-5; D is undetermined. The V gene's germline CDR1 is SGHDN and CDR2 FVKESK. V was cut by 3 bases and J by 4 bases, with 10 bases left in between. The CDR3 spans 14 residues.

This clone was picked up a small number of times. This chain links TRBV2 with TRBJ1-1, with TRBD1 as a possible D gene (6 bases). V was trimmed by 4 bases and J by 13 bases, leaving 16 bases between them. In germline, CDR1 is SNHLY, CDR2 FYNNEI. This CDR3 has 12 residues. Here the CDR3 DNA reads TGTGCCAGCAGTGCCGGGACACTTGCTCTTTTCTTT. Translation: CASSAGTLALFF.

The gene calls are TRBV6-4 and TRBJ1-3; D ambiguous. The V end was cut by 2 bases, the J end by 2 bases, with 16 bases between. Germline V lookup: CDR1 MRHNA, CDR2 SNTAGT. This CDR3 contains 17 residues. CDR3 protein: CASSDPPGRFTGNTIYF. CDR3 nucleotides: TGTGCCAGCAGTGACCCACCCGGGCGGTTTACTGGAAACACCATATATTTT.

This clone has only a few counts. For the CDR3, the DNA is TGTGCCAGCAGGACTGACCGCACGCAGACGGGGAACACTGAAGCTTTCTTT. Translating gives CASRTDRTQTGNTEAFF. The rearrangement links TRBV2 to TRBJ1-1; no firm D call. The CDR3 is 17 amino acids. Germline CDR1 SNHLY, CDR2 FYNNEI. Deletions cut 6 bases from V and 1 base from J, with 21 bases between.